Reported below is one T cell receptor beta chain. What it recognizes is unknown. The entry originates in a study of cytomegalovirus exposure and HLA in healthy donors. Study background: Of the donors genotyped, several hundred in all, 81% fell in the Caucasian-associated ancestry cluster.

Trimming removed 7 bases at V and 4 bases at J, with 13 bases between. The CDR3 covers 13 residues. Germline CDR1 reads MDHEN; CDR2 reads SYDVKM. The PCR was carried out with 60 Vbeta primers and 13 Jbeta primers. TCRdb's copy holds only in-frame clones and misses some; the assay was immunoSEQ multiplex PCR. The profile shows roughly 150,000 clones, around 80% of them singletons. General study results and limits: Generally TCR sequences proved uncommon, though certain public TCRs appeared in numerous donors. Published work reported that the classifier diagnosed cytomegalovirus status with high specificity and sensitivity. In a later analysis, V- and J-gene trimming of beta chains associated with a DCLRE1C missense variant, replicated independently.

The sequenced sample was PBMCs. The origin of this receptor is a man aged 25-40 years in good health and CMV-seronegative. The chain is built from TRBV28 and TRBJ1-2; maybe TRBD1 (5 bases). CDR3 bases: TGTGCCAGCACCATTGGGGGGGTCTATGGCTACACCTTC. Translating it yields CASTIGGVYGYTF.